The rows below give T cell receptor beta chains drawn from one sample of a study of blood T cell repertoires in COVID-19. Produced via immunoSEQ multiplex PCR; TCRdb's table is partial and in-frame only. This sample yields about 120,000 clones, of which 84% are seen a single time; nearly 4% belongs to the top ten. Sequencing was performed on PBMCs or T cells enriched from blood (not recorded which). The receptors here all came from a woman aged 25 to 39 who had recovered from COVID-19. CDR3s include the opening cysteine and the closing phenylalanine or tryptophan. A D gene is named only where the DNA matches it firmly. The size entry is marked missing in some rows and otherwise reads once, few, many or a size class.

>13|NA|TRBD1|TRBJ2-7|TRBV29-1
TGCAGCGTGGCCCCGGGACAGGGATTCGAGCAGTACTTC
CSVAPGQGFEQYF
>19|NA|TRBD2|TRBJ2-7|TRBV7-2
TGTGCCAGCAGCCCCTACAGGCCCTGGGCGGGAGTGCCGGACTACGAGCAGTACTTC
CASSPYRPWAGVPDYEQYF
>13|NA|NA|TRBJ1-2|TRBV30
TGTGCCTGGAGTGTTCGGTTTAACTATGGCTACACCTTC
CAWSVRFNYGYTF
>14|NA|NA|TRBJ2-3|TRBV4-2
TGTGCCAGCAGCCGGCTGACAGAGGCGGATACGCAGTATTTT
CASSRLTEADTQYF
>11|NA|NA|TRBJ1-1|TRBV29-1
TGCAGCGTTGAGCCAGGTCGTTCGGCTTTCTTT
CSVEPGRSAFF
>12|NA|NA|TRBJ2-7|TRBV7-9
TGTGCCAGCGCGAGGGAGAGCTACGAGCAGTACTTC
CASARESYEQYF
>13|once|NA|TRBJ2-1|TRBV5-1
TGCGCCAGCAGCTTTGGCCTCCACAATGAGCAGTTCTTC
CASSFGLHNEQFF
>15|NA|NA|TRBJ2-3|TRBV5-4
TGTGCCAGCAGCCGAGAGACTACATACACAGATACGCAGTATTTT
CASSRETTYTDTQYF
>15|NA|TRBD2|TRBJ2-5|TRBV11-3
TGTGCCAGCAGCTTAGGGGGCGGGGGGCAAGAGACCCAGTACTTC
CASSLGGGGQETQYF
>12|NA|NA|TRBJ2-7|TRBV27
TGTGCCAGCAGGAGCGGCCCCTACGAGCAGTACTTC
CASRSGPYEQYF
>13|few|NA|TRBJ2-3|TRBV7-9
TGTGCCAGCAGCCTGGACTTGACAGATACGCAGTATTTT
CASSLDLTDTQYF
>16|NA|TRBD2|TRBJ2-3|TRBV7-7
TGTGCCAGCAGCTTAGCTTTAGCGGGAGGGCCGGATACGCAGTATTTT
CASSLALAGGPDTQYF
>15|NA|TRBD2|TRBJ2-1|TRBV11-1
TGTGCCAGCAGCTCAAGGACTAGCGGTTACAATGAGCAGTTCTTC
CASSSRTSGYNEQFF
>16|NA|NA|TRBJ1-3|TRBV7-9
TGTGCCAGCAGCTTAGGACACTCCATCTCTGGAAACACCATATATTTT
CASSLGHSISGNTIYF
>16|NA|TRBD2|TRBJ2-1|TRBV6-5
TGTGCCAGCAGTTACTCGTCGGGGGGTCCCTTGGATGAGCAGTTCTTC
CASSYSSGGPLDEQFF
>12|NA|NA|TRBJ1-1|TRBV6-5
TGTGCCAGCAGGCAGACAGGCACTGAAGCTTTCTTT
CASRQTGTEAFF
>14|NA|NA|TRBJ1-2|TRBV5-1
TGCGCCAGCAGCTACCCTGGCGGGGGCGATGGCTACACCTTC
CASSYPGGGDGYTF
>16|NA|TRBD1|TRBJ2-3|TRBV25-1
TGTGCCAGCAGTGTTCCGGGACAGGGTGCCACCGATACGCAGTATTTT
CASSVPGQGATDTQYF
>15|NA|TRBD1|TRBJ1-2|TRBV27
TGTGCCAGCAGTTTATCGCAGGACAGGGATAATGGCTACACCTTC
CASSLSQDRDNGYTF
>15|NA|NA|TRBJ2-3|TRBV2
TGTGCCAGCAAGGGACTCCCCTATAGCACAGATACGCAGTATTTT
CASKGLPYSTDTQYF
>17|NA|NA|TRBJ1-3|TRBV4-2
TGTGCCAGCAGCCAAGAGAACACGGGGGGTTCTGGAAACACCATATATTTT
CASSQENTGGSGNTIYF
>15|NA|NA|TRBJ2-3|TRBV7-3
TGTGCCAGCAGCTTACAGGGGGGAATCACAGATACGCAGTATTTT
CASSLQGGITDTQYF
>12|NA|NA|TRBJ2-5|TRBV29-1
TGCAGCGTTGAGATAGCCGGGGAGACCCAGTACTTC
CSVEIAGETQYF
>15|many|TRBD2|TRBJ2-7|TRBV4-1
TGCGCCAGCAGCCAAGGACTAGCGGGACCCTACGAGCAGTACTTC
CASSQGLAGPYEQYF
>14|NA|NA|TRBJ2-7|TRBV13
TGTGCCAGCAGCCCAACTTGGAGGGCCTACGAGCAGTACTTC
CASSPTWRAYEQYF
>15|NA|NA|TRBJ1-1|TRBV11-1
TGTGCCAGCAGCTTATTAGGGACACTGAACACTGAAGCTTTCTTT
CASSLLGTLNTEAFF
>15|NA|TRBD2|TRBJ2-1|TRBV4-1
TGCGCCAGCAGCCAAGAGGCAGCTAGCGGGAGAAGGCCATTCTTC
CASSQEAASGRRPFF
>15|NA|TRBD1|TRBJ2-3|TRBV11-2
TGTGCCAGCAGCTCCTGGACAGGGGTCACAGATACGCAGTATTTT
CASSSWTGVTDTQYF
>17|NA|NA|TRBJ1-6|TRBV9
TGTGCCAGCAGCGTAGGGGTGGAGGGTTTCTATAATTCACCCCTCCACTTT
CASSVGVEGFYNSPLHF
>14|NA|TRBD2|TRBJ2-7|TRBV29-1
TGCAGCGTCGCCGGGACTAGCGACTCCTACGAGCAGTACTTC
CSVAGTSDSYEQYF
>13|NA|TRBD1|TRBJ1-1|TRBV19
TGTGCCAGTAGTATTCAGGGGGCCACTGAAGCTTTCTTT
CASSIQGATEAFF
>18|once|NA|TRBJ1-5|TRBV27
TGTGCCAGCAGTTCATTGGGGACTTACGGTACTAGCAATCAGCCCCAGCATTTT
CASSSLGTYGTSNQPQHF
>16|NA|NA|TRBJ2-5|TRBV7-2
TGTGCCAGCAGCTCAATCCCGGGACATCGAAAAGAGACCCAGTACTTC
CASSSIPGHRKETQYF
>13|NA|NA|TRBJ2-1|TRBV5-1
TGCGCCAGCAGCTTAGGTCGAGGCAATGAGCAGTTCTTC
CASSLGRGNEQFF
>17|NA|TRBD1|TRBJ1-4|TRBV9
TGTGCCAGCAGCGTAGGGGCAGGGGGTCCAACTAATGAAAAACTGTTTTTT
CASSVGAGGPTNEKLFF
>15|NA|TRBD1|TRBJ1-1|TRBV3-1/TRBV3-2
TGTGCCAGCACCCGAAAGATAGGACAGGAAGTAGAAGCTTTCTTT
CASTRKIGQEVEAFF
>15|NA|TRBD1|TRBJ2-7|TRBV9
TGTGCCAGCAGCGTGGCCCGGACAGGGACCTACGAGCAGTACTTC
CASSVARTGTYEQYF
>16|NA|NA|TRBJ2-5|TRBV4-1
TGCGCCAGCAGCCTGGGAAGGGGCGGGACTCAAGAGACCCAGTACTTC
CASSLGRGGTQETQYF
>16|NA|NA|TRBJ2-3|TRBV19
TGTGCCAGTAGTCTCTCCTGGGCCGCTAGCACAGATACGCAGTATTTT
CASSLSWAASTDTQYF
>15|NA|TRBD1|TRBJ2-1|TRBV2
TGTGCCAGCAGTATCTACCGGGACAGGGTGGATGAGCAGTTCTTC
CASSIYRDRVDEQFF
>15|NA|TRBD2|TRBJ2-1|TRBV5-1
TGCGCCAGCAGCTTGGTAAACGGGAGGGCTGACGAGCAGTTCTTC
CASSLVNGRADEQFF
>14|NA|TRBD1|TRBJ1-1|TRBV6-5
TGTGCCAGCAGGCTGGGACAGGGTAACACTGAAGCTTTCTTT
CASRLGQGNTEAFF
>16|NA|NA|TRBJ2-7|TRBV11-1
TGTGCCAGCAGCTTAGATGGAGCGGTGAGCTCCTACGAGCAGTACTTC
CASSLDGAVSSYEQYF
>13|NA|NA|TRBJ1-4|TRBV11-2
TGTGCCAGCAGCTCAGGGCCTGGGGTAAAACTGTTTTTT
CASSSGPGVKLFF
>13|NA|NA|TRBJ1-6|TRBV15
TGTGCCACCAGCAGAGATCTCGGTTCACCCCTCCACTTT
CATSRDLGSPLHF
>14|NA|NA|TRBJ1-2|TRBV11-1
TGTGCCAGCAGCCTTAGAGGAGGGCCCATTGGCTACACCTTC
CASSLRGGPIGYTF
>15|NA|TRBD2|TRBJ2-1|TRBV3-1/TRBV3-2
TGTGCCAGCAGCCAAGATGACGGGGGGAGGGTAAGCCGGTTCTTC
CASSQDDGGRVSRFF
>14|NA|TRBD2|TRBJ2-2|TRBV5-4
TGTGCCAGTAAAAGCGGGACGCTCACCGGGGAGCTGTTTTTT
CASKSGTLTGELFF
>14|once|NA|TRBJ1-2|TRBV3-1/TRBV3-2
TGTGCCAGCAGCCAGGGGCAGCTACTCTATGGCTACACCTTC
CASSQGQLLYGYTF
>15|NA|TRBD2|TRBJ2-3|TRBV5-1
TGCGCCAGCAGCTTGGCTGGACTAGCGGGAGATACGCAGTATTTT
CASSLAGLAGDTQYF
>15|NA|TRBD1|TRBJ1-1|TRBV7-8
TGTGCCAGCAGCTCATACAGGGGGATGAACACTGAAGCTTTCTTT
CASSSYRGMNTEAFF
>12|NA|NA|TRBJ2-3|TRBV30
TGTGCCTGGAGTCATGAGCTAGATACGCAGTATTTT
CAWSHELDTQYF
>12|few|NA|TRBJ1-2|TRBV2
TGTGCCAGCAGTACAAGGGGCCTGCAGCTAATCTTC
CASSTRGLQLIF
>16|NA|TRBD1|TRBJ1-2|TRBV27
TGTGCCAGCAGTCTCAGGGACAGGGGGATCGGCTATGGCTACACCTTC
CASSLRDRGIGYGYTF
>14|NA|NA|TRBJ2-3|TRBV5-5
TGTGCCAGCAGCTTGGGCCGGAGCACAGATACGCAGTATTTT
CASSLGRSTDTQYF
>15|NA|NA|TRBJ1-2|TRBV4-3
TGCGCCAGCAGACAGGGAACGGGATCTAACTATGGCTACACCTTC
CASRQGTGSNYGYTF
>13|NA|TRBD2|TRBJ2-5|TRBV7-7
TGTGCTAGCAGCTTGGGAGGGCAAGAGACCCAGTACTTC
CASSLGGQETQYF
>15|NA|NA|TRBJ2-2|TRBV7-2
TGTGCCAGCAGCTTAGTTGTTGCGGGGTCCGGGGAGCTGTTTTTT
CASSLVVAGSGELFF
>13|NA|NA|TRBJ2-7|TRBV20-1
TGCAGTGCTAGTCGGTCCGAGGTCGTCGAGCAGTACTTC
CSASRSEVVEQYF